The source of this TCR beta chain is a study of tumor-infiltrating lymphocytes in localized non-small cell lung cancer. Between the trimmed V and J ends, which lost 2 bases and 0 bases, there was a span of 11 bases. The CDR3 length is 16 residues. The germline gives CDR1 MNHEY, CDR2 SVGAGI. Clones were sequenced by immunoSEQ multiplex PCR, and TCRdb holds only the in-frame ones, with some missing. The profile shows about 16,000 clones, 65% to 85% of them singletons. The chain uses TRBV6-5 and TRBJ1-3, with D possibly TRBD1 on 6 matching bases. Sequenced material: lung tumor tissue. The source of this sequence is a human donor with non-small cell lung cancer. The CDR3 DNA reads as TGTGCCAGCAGTTACGACAGGCAAGACTCTGGAAACACCATATATTTT. This gives the protein CASSYDRQDSGNTIYF.